This T cell receptor beta chain was sequenced in a study of graft-versus-host responses after intestinal transplantation. Study-level information: Each recipient received a multivisceral, liver-intestinal, or isolated intestinal graft.

Trimming stripped 0 bases from V and 1 base from J, with 1 base between. Germline CDR1 and CDR2: SGHNT and YYREEE (reference sequence). The CDR3 extends over 12 amino acids. The method was immunoSEQ multiplex PCR; TCRdb's version includes in-frame clones alone and lacks a portion of them. This table holds around 97,000 clones, under 95% found once. To note about this clone: Its antigen is unknown. Other DNA sequences in this sample translate to the same CDR3.

Study outcomes and limitations: GvH clone levels peaked in circulation, and this peak was associated with early post-transplant HvG declines.

The starting material was unstimulated CD8+ T cells sorted from spleen or lymph node cells, obtained before intestinal transplant. V gene TRBV5-4 combines with J gene TRBJ1-1; D gene uncertain. This TCR derives from a human donor who received an intestinal transplant. The CDR3 DNA reads TGTGCCAGCAGCTTGGCGAACACTGAAGCTTTCTTT. This codes for CASSLANTEAFF.